Following are 15 T cell receptor beta chains from one sample sequenced in a study of cytomegalovirus exposure and HLA in healthy donors. The PCR used 60 Vbeta and 13 Jbeta primers. Clones were sequenced by immunoSEQ multiplex PCR, and TCRdb holds only the in-frame ones, with some missing. The sample contains 150,000 to 200,000 clones, roughly 80% of which appear only once. The sequencing sample was made of PBMCs. The receptors were sampled from a male donor in good health and CMV-seronegative.

For the CDR3, the DNA is TGTGCCAGCAGCCCTACAGGTGCTGCTAACTATGGCTACACCTTC. It is translated as CASSPTGAANYGYTF. V is TRBV7-9 and J is TRBJ1-2; D might be TRBD1 (5 bases). V lost 5 bases, J lost 0 bases, and 13 bases lay in between. Germline values: CDR1 SEHNR, CDR2 FQNEAQ (reference sequence). The CDR3 is made up of 15 amino acids.

This clone was detected only a few times. The V call is TRBV7-6, the J call TRBJ2-2; possible D gene TRBD1, 5 bases. Per germline, CDR1 SGHVS and CDR2 FNYEAQ. V lost 1 base and J 4 bases, leaving 10 bases between the germline ends. The length of the CDR3 is 15 residues. CDR3 residues: CASSLGREFTGELFF. The CDR3 DNA reads as TGTGCCAGCAGCTTAGGCAGGGAATTCACCGGGGAGCTGTTTTTT.

In nucleotides, the CDR3 is TGTGCCAGCAGTACGGAAGGACAGGGCCGGTACCAAGAGACCCAGTACTTC. Translating gives CASSTEGQGRYQETQYF. The chain recombines TRBV28 with TRBJ2-5; 8 nucleotides line up with TRBD1. V lost 5 bases and J lost 0; bases outside the gene matches: 11. The CDR3 extends over 17 amino acids. Germline loops: CDR1 MDHEN, CDR2 SYDVKM.

CDR3 sequence reads: CASSYTGGELFF. CDR3 bases: TGTGCCAGCAGTTACACCGGCGGGGAGCTGTTTTTT. The chain is built from TRBV6-6 and TRBJ2-2; D uncertain. This CDR3 comprises 12 residues. Germline V lookup: CDR1 MNHNY, CDR2 SVGAGI (reference sequence). The V gene lost 2 bases and the J gene lost 7 bases, with 5 bases spanning the gap.

The chain carries TRBV5-6 and TRBJ1-2, with D possibly TRBD1 on 6 matching bases. Germline CDR1 and CDR2: SGHDT and YYEEEE. V dropped 4 bases and J dropped 4 bases, with 11 bases sitting between them. This CDR3 region has 13 residues. CDR3 sequence reads: CASSLGQSYGYTF. DNA for the CDR3: TGTGCCAGCAGCCTAGGACAGAGCTATGGCTACACCTTC. Full variable domain (outside the CDR3, taken from reference TRBV5-6 and TRBJ1-2): DAGVTQSPTHLIKTRGQQVTLRCSPKSGHDTVSWYQQALGQGPQFIFQYYEEEERQRGNFPDRFSGHQFPNYSSELNVNALLLGDSALYLCASSLGQSYGYTFGSGTRLTVV.

This clone was detected a few times. This chain joins TRBV6-1 and TRBJ1-3; 10 positions match TRBD1. Unmatched junction bases numbered 12, after V lost 6 bases and J lost 10 bases. The germline V gene has CDR1 MNHNS and CDR2 SASEGT. The CDR3 is 15 amino acids. This CDR3 reads CASSRTGGSRGTIYF. In nucleotides, the CDR3 is TGTGCCAGCAGCAGGACAGGGGGATCCCGGGGGACCATATATTTT.

The V call is TRBV27, the J call TRBJ2-1; D ambiguous. CDR1 MNHEY and CDR2 SMNVEV come from the germline V gene (reference sequence). CDR3 size: 14 residues. The V end lost 8 bases, the J end lost 1 base, and 12 bases lay between the germline ends. The CDR3 reads CASRPRPSYNEQFF. DNA for the CDR3: TGTGCCAGCCGCCCGCGGCCATCCTACAATGAGCAGTTCTTC.

The chain combines TRBV6-5 with TRBJ1-6; a possible D gene is TRBD1 (5 bases). CDR1 MNHEY and CDR2 SVGAGI come from the germline V gene. Trimming cost V 6 bases and J 7 bases, with 10 bases left between them. This CDR3 is 13 amino acids long. The CDR3 bases are TGTGCCAGCAGGTCACGGGGGAATTCACCCCTCCACTTT. Protein sequence: CASRSRGNSPLHF.

The V gene is TRBV6-6, the J gene TRBJ1-1, with TRBD1 matching over 8 bases. The CDR3 spans 14 residues. V was clipped by 7 bases and J by 1 base; unmatched bases: 5. Germline V gene lookup returns CDR1 MNHNY and CDR2 SVGAGI (reference sequence). In nucleotides, the CDR3 is TGTGCCAGCACTTGGGACAGGTGGAACACTGAAGCTTTCTTT. It specifies CASTWDRWNTEAFF.

The chain combines TRBV5-1 with TRBJ2-1; D uncertain. Germline values: CDR1 SGHRS, CDR2 YFSETQ. V lost 4 bases, J lost 7 bases, and 15 bases lay in between. CDR3 size: 14 residues. The CDR3 loop is CASSQDPTVNEQFF. CDR3 coding DNA: TGCGCCAGCAGCCAGGATCCGACGGTTAATGAGCAGTTCTTC.

The CDR3 loop reads CASSPTAGEVVNTEAFF. CDR3 bases: TGTGCCAGCAGCCCAACTGCGGGGGAAGTAGTGAACACTGAAGCTTTCTTT. This rearrangement joins TRBV5-6 to TRBJ1-1, with D perhaps TRBD1 (5 bases). The CDR3 loop spans 17 amino acids. Germline V gives CDR1 SGHDT, CDR2 YYEEEE. V lost 4 bases and J lost 0, with 19 bases in between.

The V call is TRBV6-5, the J call TRBJ1-2; D possibly corresponds to TRBD1 (6 bases). Deletions cut 7 bases from V and 7 bases from J, with 10 bases between. Germline CDR1 MNHEY, CDR2 SVGAGI. CDR3 size: 11 residues. In DNA form, the CDR3 reads TGTGCCAGCAAGTTCAGGGGTGGCTACACCTTC. Amino acid sequence: CASKFRGGYTF.

The rearrangement uses TRBV5-1 and TRBJ1-6; no reliable D call. The CDR3 spans 14 residues. The V gene's germline CDR1 is SGHRS and CDR2 YFSETQ. Between the trimmed V and J ends, which lost 4 bases and 9 bases, there was a span of 14 bases. Here the CDR3 reads CASSPIGVPSPLHF. The CDR3 coding sequence is TGCGCCAGCAGCCCGATTGGAGTTCCTTCACCCCTCCACTTT.

The V call is TRBV7-2, the J call TRBJ1-1; 8 bases map to TRBD1. Trimming removed 5 bases from V and 1 base from J; junction bases left unmatched: 3. In germline, CDR1 is SGHTA, CDR2 FQGNSA. CDR3 size: 14 residues. This chain's CDR3 is CASSPDRGNTEAFF. The CDR3, as DNA: TGTGCCAGCAGCCCCGACAGGGGGAACACTGAAGCTTTCTTT.

V usage is TRBV7-6 and J usage is TRBJ2-1; D is undetermined. V was trimmed by 5 bases and J by 0 bases, leaving 8 bases between them. Germline V CDR1 and CDR2: SGHVS, FNYEAQ. The CDR3 totals 14 residues. The CDR3 loop is CASSNPSSYNEQFF. The CDR3 DNA reads TGTGCCAGCAGCAATCCTAGCTCCTACAATGAGCAGTTCTTC.